These T cell receptor beta chains were read from a single sample in a study of coeliac disease. Measured with immunoSEQ multiplex PCR; TCRdb has only the in-frame clones, and not every one. The sample includes nearly 4,500 clones, around two thirds of them seen just once. What was sequenced was intraepithelial lymphocytes from the gut. These receptors came from a young woman with active celiac disease. Each CDR3 is given with its conserved first and last residue. D genes are given only for firm matches. For some rows the clone size is stated as once, few or many, or as a class when expanded; others skip it.

size,J,V,D,CDR3,DNA
few,TRBJ1-5,TRBV7-9,TRBD1,CASSWARDRGVNQPQHF,TGTGCCAGCAGCTGGGCCAGGGACAGGGGTGTTAATCAGCCCCAGCATTTT
medium-sized,TRBJ2-7,TRBV4-2,TRBD2,CASSPFPGLGPFEQYF,TGTGCCAGCAGCCCATTCCCGGGACTAGGTCCATTCGAGCAGTACTTC
NA,TRBJ2-1,TRBV5-6,TRBD2,CASSFGRDNEQFF,TGTGCCAGCAGCTTCGGGAGGGACAATGAGCAGTTCTTC
NA,TRBJ2-5,TRBV2,TRBD2,CASSEALAGGRGTQYF,TGTGCCAGCAGTGAAGCTTTAGCGGGGGGCCGGGGGACCCAGTACTTC
large,TRBJ1-1,TRBV13,NA,CASSPGSFSTEAFF,TGTGCCAGCAGCCCGGGGAGTTTTAGTACTGAAGCTTTCTTT
NA,TRBJ1-6,TRBV5-1,NA,CASSLTTGPNSPLHF,TGCGCCAGCAGCTTGACGACAGGCCCTAATTCACCCCTCCACTTT
NA,TRBJ1-2,TRBV5-1,NA,CASSLSRGGSYGYTF,TGCGCCAGCAGCTTAAGCCGTGGGGGCTCGTATGGCTACACCTTC
NA,TRBJ2-6,TRBV12-5,NA,CASGLVLGTPGANVLTF,TGTGCTAGTGGTTTGGTACTGGGGACTCCTGGGGCCAACGTCCTGACTTTC
NA,TRBJ2-1,TRBV28,NA,CASSLRLTSHNEQFF,TGTGCCAGCAGTCTTCGACTCACCTCGCACAATGAGCAGTTCTTC
few,TRBJ1-1,TRBV7-9,NA,CASSNRVENTEAFF,TGTGCCAGCAGCAACAGGGTGGAGAACACTGAAGCTTTCTTT
medium-sized,TRBJ2-7,TRBV28,TRBD2,CASRTSGGREQYF,TGTGCCAGCAGAACTAGCGGGGGGCGCGAGCAGTACTTC
NA,TRBJ1-1,TRBV6-6,TRBD1,CASSLGQGNTEAFF,TGTGCCAGCAGTTTGGGACAGGGGAACACTGAAGCTTTCTTT
NA,TRBJ1-1,TRBV5-1,NA,CASSLYPGHRIRTEAFF,TGCGCCAGCAGCCTCTATCCGGGACATAGGATTAGGACTGAAGCTTTCTTT
NA,TRBJ2-3,TRBV7-9,TRBD1,CASSLIGTGATDTQYF,TGTGCCAGCAGCTTAATCGGGACAGGGGCCACAGATACGCAGTATTTT
large,TRBJ2-7,TRBV10-3,TRBD2,CAISSGTSGIHSYEQYF,TGTGCCATCAGCTCCGGGACTAGCGGAATACATTCCTACGAGCAGTACTTC
NA,TRBJ2-1,TRBV4-2,TRBD2,CASSQEGLALGNEQFF,TGTGCCAGCAGCCAAGAAGGACTAGCCCTCGGCAATGAGCAGTTCTTC
NA,TRBJ2-1,TRBV5-4,NA,CASSPSGSYNEPFF,TGTGCCAGCAGTCCGTCGGGAAGCTACAATGAGCCGTTCTTC
NA,TRBJ1-1,TRBV6-6,NA,CASSYSMDSLTFEAFF,TGTGCCAGCAGTTACTCCATGGACAGCCTTACCTTTGAAGCTTTCTTT
NA,TRBJ2-5,TRBV18,TRBD1,CASSGQGGETQYF,TGTGCCAGCTCCGGACAGGGCGGGGAGACCCAGTACTTC
once,TRBJ1-4,TRBV28,NA,CASGQRPPQKLFF,TGTGCCAGTGGACAACGCCCCCCTCAAAAACTGTTTTTT
NA,TRBJ2-7,TRBV7-9,TRBD1,CASSFDRGIPSEQYF,TGTGCCAGCAGCTTCGACAGGGGGATTCCCAGCGAGCAGTACTTC
medium-sized,TRBJ1-3,TRBV6-6,NA,CASSLPWDSSGNTIYF,TGTGCCAGCAGTCTTCCGTGGGACTCCTCTGGAAACACCATATATTTT
NA,TRBJ2-1,TRBV10-3,TRBD2,CAISSERGIYNEQFF,TGTGCCATCAGTTCGGAGCGGGGGATCTACAATGAGCAGTTCTTC
NA,TRBJ2-1,TRBV6-6,NA,CASSSDRWGEQFF,TGTGCCAGCAGTAGCGACAGGTGGGGTGAGCAGTTCTTC
NA,TRBJ2-2,TRBV5-1,NA,CASSPFSGGRNTGELFF,TGCGCCAGCAGCCCGTTTAGTGGGGGCCGGAACACCGGGGAGCTGTTTTTT
NA,TRBJ2-1,TRBV28,NA,CASSTPPGSDEQFF,TGTGCCAGCAGCACTCCCCCGGGGTCCGATGAGCAGTTCTTC
NA,TRBJ2-5,TRBV27,TRBD2,CASSAGLAGVGGETQYF,TGTGCCAGCAGTGCGGGACTAGCGGGAGTAGGGGGAGAGACCCAGTACTTC
NA,TRBJ2-1,TRBV7-8,NA,CASTQKWRQTNEQFF,TGTGCCAGCACACAAAAATGGAGACAGACCAATGAGCAGTTCTTC
NA,TRBJ2-7,TRBV27,TRBD1,CASSLGQGWYEQYF,TGTGCCAGCAGTTTGGGACAGGGGTGGTACGAGCAGTACTTC
large,TRBJ2-1,TRBV6-6,NA,CASRERRGSYNEQFF,TGTGCCAGTCGGGAAAGGAGGGGCTCCTACAATGAGCAGTTCTTC
NA,TRBJ2-1,TRBV19,NA,CASSIGGSALGYNEQFF,TGTGCCAGTAGTATAGGAGGGAGTGCCCTCGGGTACAATGAGCAGTTCTTC
NA,TRBJ2-2,TRBV30,NA,CASVKGQGRIGELFF,TGTGCCTCTGTGAAAGGGCAGGGAAGAATCGGGGAGCTGTTTTTT
NA,TRBJ2-1,TRBV7-9,TRBD2,CASSFVRGGPYNEQFF,TGTGCCAGCAGCTTCGTACGGGGGGGCCCTTACAATGAGCAGTTCTTC
NA,TRBJ2-3,TRBV10-2,TRBD2,CASSETSGITDTQYF,TGCGCCAGCAGTGAGACTAGCGGGATTACAGATACGCAGTATTTT
NA,TRBJ2-7,TRBV6-1,TRBD2,CASSELGTSGTGLYEQYF,TGTGCCAGCAGTGAATTAGGGACTAGCGGGACCGGCCTCTACGAGCAGTACTTC
NA,TRBJ2-7,TRBV2,NA,CASSEPHGRPNEQYF,TGTGCCAGCAGTGAACCCCACGGGAGACCCAACGAGCAGTACTTC
NA,TRBJ1-2,TRBV7-2,TRBD1,CASSPRYMIRGDYGYTF,TGTGCCAGCAGCCCCCGATATATGATCAGGGGGGACTATGGCTACACCTTC
NA,TRBJ1-2,TRBV6-5,TRBD1,CASRRGQGVYGYTF,TGTGCCAGCAGAAGGGGGCAGGGGGTCTATGGCTACACCTTC
NA,TRBJ2-3,TRBV10-3,TRBD1,CATSLRQGVDTQYF,TGTGCCACTTCACTAAGACAGGGTGTAGATACGCAGTATTTT
NA,TRBJ1-6,TRBV16,NA,CASSRTTRGSSPLHF,TGTGCCAGCAGCCGCACGACGAGGGGGAGTTCACCCCTCCACTTT
NA,TRBJ1-2,TRBV27,TRBD1,CASSFLSGGEDGYTF,TGTGCCAGCAGTTTTTTGTCAGGGGGTGAGGATGGCTACACCTTC
NA,TRBJ1-6,TRBV13,NA,CASSLVGSGSNSPLHF,TGTGCCAGCAGCTTGGTAGGGAGTGGGAGTAATTCACCCCTCCACTTT
NA,TRBJ2-1,TRBV27,TRBD2,CASSVRLASNNEQFF,TGTGCCAGCAGTGTCCGACTAGCGTCAAACAATGAGCAGTTCTTC
NA,TRBJ2-1,TRBV4-1,TRBD1,CASSHQTGGIYNEQFF,TGCGCCAGCAGCCATCAGACAGGGGGCATCTACAATGAGCAGTTCTTC
few,TRBJ1-5,TRBV12-5,NA,CASASEPNQPQHF,TGTGCTAGTGCCTCAGAACCCAATCAGCCCCAGCATTTT
once,TRBJ2-5,TRBV5-4,TRBD2,CASSLGLLAGVGETQYF,TGTGCCAGCAGCCTGGGCTTACTAGCGGGGGTGGGAGAGACCCAGTACTTC
NA,TRBJ2-3,TRBV4-2,NA,CASSQTGTQYF,TGTGCCAGCAGCCAAACAGGGACGCAGTATTTT